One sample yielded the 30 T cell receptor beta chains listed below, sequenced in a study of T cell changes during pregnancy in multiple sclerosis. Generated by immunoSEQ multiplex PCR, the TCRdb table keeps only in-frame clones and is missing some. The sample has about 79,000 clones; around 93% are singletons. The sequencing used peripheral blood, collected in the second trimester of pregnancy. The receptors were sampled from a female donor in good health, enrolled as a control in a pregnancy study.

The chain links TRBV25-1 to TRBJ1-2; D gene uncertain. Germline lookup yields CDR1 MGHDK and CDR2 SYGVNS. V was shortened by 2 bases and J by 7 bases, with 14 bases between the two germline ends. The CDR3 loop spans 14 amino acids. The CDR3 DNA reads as TGTGCCAGCAGTGAACCCGTAGGGCGGGGTGGCTACACCTTC. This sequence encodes CASSEPVGRGGYTF.

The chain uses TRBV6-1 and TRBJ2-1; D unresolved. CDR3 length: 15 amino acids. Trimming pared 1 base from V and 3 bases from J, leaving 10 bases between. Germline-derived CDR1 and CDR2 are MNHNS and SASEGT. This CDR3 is CASSEVGYYYNEQFF. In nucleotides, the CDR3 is TGTGCCAGCAGTGAAGTAGGCTACTACTACAATGAGCAGTTCTTC.

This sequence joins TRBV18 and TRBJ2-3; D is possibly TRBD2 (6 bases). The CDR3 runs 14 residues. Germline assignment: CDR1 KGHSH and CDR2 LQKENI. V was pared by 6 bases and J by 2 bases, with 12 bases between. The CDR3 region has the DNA TGTGCCAGCTCCGAGGGACTGGACACAGATACGCAGTATTTT. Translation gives CASSEGLDTDTQYF.

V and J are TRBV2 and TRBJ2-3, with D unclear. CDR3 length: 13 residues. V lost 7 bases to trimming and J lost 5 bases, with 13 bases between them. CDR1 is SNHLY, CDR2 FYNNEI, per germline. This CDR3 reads CASTSHTRDTQYF. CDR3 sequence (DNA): TGTGCCAGCACAAGTCACACCCGAGATACGCAGTATTTT.

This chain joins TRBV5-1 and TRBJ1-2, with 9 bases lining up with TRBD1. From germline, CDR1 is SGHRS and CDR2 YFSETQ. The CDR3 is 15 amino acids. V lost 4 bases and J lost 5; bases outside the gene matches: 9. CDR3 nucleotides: TGCGCCAGCAGCCCGCGGGACAGGGAACTATATGGCTACACCTTC. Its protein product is CASSPRDRELYGYTF. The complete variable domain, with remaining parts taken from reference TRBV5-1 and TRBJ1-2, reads KAGVTQTPRYLIKTRGQQVTLSCSPISGHRSVSWYQQTPGQGLQFLFEYFSETQRNKGNFPGRFSGRQFSNSRSEMNVSTLELGDSALYLCASSPRDRELYGYTFGSGTRLTVV.

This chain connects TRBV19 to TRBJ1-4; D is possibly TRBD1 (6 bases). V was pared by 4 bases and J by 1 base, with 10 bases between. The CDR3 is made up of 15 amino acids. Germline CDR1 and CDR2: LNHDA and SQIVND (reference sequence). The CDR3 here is CASSTGVLTNEKLFF. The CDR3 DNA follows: TGTGCCAGTAGTACAGGGGTTTTAACTAATGAAAAACTGTTTTTT.

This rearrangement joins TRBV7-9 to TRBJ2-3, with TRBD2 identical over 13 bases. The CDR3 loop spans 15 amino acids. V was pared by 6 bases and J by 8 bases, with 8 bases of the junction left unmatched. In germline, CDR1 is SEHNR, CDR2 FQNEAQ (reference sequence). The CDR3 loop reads CASRELAGGRGTQYF. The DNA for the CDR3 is TGTGCCAGCAGGGAACTAGCGGGGGGGCGGGGTACGCAGTATTTT.

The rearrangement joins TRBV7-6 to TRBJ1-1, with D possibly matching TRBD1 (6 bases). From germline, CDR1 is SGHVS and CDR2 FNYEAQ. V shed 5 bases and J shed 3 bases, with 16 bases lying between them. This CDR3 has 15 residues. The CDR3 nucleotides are TGTGCCAGCAGCCAAAACAGGGTCTCACACACTGAAGCTTTCTTT. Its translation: CASSQNRVSHTEAFF.

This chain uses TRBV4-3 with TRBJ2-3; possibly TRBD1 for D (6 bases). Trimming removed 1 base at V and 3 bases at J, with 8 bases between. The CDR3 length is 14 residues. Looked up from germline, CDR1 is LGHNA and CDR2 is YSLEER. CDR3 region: CASSQGGRTDTQYF. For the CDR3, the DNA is TGCGCCAGCAGCCAAGGGGGGCGGACAGATACGCAGTATTTT.

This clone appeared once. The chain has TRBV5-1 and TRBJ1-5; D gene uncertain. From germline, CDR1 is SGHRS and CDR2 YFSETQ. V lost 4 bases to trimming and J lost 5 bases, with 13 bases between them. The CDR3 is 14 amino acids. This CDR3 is CASSPGSQDQPQHF. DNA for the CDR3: TGCGCCAGCAGCCCCGGGTCGCAAGATCAGCCCCAGCATTTT.

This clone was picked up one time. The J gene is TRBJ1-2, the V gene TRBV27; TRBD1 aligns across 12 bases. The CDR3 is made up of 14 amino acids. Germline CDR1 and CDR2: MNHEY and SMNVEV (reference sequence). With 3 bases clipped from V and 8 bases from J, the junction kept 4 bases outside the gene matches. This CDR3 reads CASSFRDRGRGYTF. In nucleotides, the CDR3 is TGTGCCAGCAGTTTCCGGGACAGGGGGCGAGGCTACACCTTC.

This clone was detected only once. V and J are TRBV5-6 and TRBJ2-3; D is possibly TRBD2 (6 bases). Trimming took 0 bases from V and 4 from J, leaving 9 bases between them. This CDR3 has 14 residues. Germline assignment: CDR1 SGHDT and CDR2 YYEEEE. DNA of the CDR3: TGTGCCAGCAGCTTGGGCGGGGTTCCAGATACGCAGTATTTT. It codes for CASSLGGVPDTQYF.

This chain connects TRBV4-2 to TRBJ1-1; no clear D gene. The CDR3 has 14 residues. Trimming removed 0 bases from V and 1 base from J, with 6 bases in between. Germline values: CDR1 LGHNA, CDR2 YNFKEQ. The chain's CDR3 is CASSQDRSNTEAFF. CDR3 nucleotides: TGTGCCAGCAGCCAAGACAGATCGAACACTGAAGCTTTCTTT.

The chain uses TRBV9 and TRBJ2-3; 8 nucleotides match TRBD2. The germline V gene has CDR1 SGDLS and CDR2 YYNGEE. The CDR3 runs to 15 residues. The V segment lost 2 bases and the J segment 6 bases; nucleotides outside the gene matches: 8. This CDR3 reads CASSVLLAGSDTQYF. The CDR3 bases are TGTGCCAGCAGCGTTCTTTTAGCGGGGAGTGATACGCAGTATTTT. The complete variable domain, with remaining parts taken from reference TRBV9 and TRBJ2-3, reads DSGVTQTPKHLITATGQRVTLRCSPRSGDLSVYWYQQSLDQGLQFLIQYYNGEERAKGNILERFSAQQFPDLHSELNLSSLELGDSALYFCASSVLLAGSDTQYFGPGTRLTVL.

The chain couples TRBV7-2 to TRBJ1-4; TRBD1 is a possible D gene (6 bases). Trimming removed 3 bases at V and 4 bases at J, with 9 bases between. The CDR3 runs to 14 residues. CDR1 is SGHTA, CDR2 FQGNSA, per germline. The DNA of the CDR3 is TGTGCCAGCAGCTTCCAGGGGTATAATGAAAAACTGTTTTTT. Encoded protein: CASSFQGYNEKLFF. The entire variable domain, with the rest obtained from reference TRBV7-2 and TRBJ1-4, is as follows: GAGVSQSPSNKVTEKGKDVELRCDPISGHTALYWYRQSLGQGLEFLIYFQGNSAPDKSGLPSDRFSAERTGGSVSTLTIQRTQQEDSAVYLCASSFQGYNEKLFFGSGTQLSVL.

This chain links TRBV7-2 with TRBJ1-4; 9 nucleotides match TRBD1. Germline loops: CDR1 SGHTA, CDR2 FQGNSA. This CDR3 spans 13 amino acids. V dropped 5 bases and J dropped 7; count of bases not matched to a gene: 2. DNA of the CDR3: TGTGCCAGCAGCACGGACAGGGGTGAAAAACTGTTTTTT. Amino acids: CASSTDRGEKLFF.

The CDR3 here is CASSLGTGGAYNEQFF. CDR3 DNA sequence: TGTGCCAGCAGCTTAGGGACAGGGGGCGCCTACAATGAGCAGTTCTTC. This chain uses TRBV7-2 with TRBJ2-1, with 11 nucleotides matching TRBD1. V gave up 1 base and J gave up 2 bases; unmatched junction bases: 1. There are 16 residues in the CDR3. Germline values: CDR1 SGHTA, CDR2 FQGNSA.

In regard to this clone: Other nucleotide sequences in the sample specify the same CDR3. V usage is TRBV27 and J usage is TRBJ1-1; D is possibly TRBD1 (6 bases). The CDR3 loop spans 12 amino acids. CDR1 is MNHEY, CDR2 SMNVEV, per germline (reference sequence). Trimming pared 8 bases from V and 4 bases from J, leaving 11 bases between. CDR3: CASRGAGTEAFF. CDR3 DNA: TGTGCCAGCCGGGGGGCTGGCACTGAAGCTTTCTTT.

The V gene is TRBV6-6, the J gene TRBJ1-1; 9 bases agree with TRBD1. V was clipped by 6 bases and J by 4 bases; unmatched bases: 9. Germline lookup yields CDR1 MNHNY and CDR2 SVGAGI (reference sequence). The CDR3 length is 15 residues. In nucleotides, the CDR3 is TGTGCCAGCAGCCCCGGGACAGGGTCGATCACTGAAGCTTTCTTT. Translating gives CASSPGTGSITEAFF.

The CDR3 protein is CSVARTGGYNEQFF. CDR3 bases: TGCAGCGTTGCGAGGACAGGGGGTTACAATGAGCAGTTCTTC. The chain links TRBV29-1 to TRBJ2-1, with 10 nucleotides matching TRBD1. This CDR3 has 14 amino acids. The V and J ends lost 4 bases and 4 bases, in that order; junction bases with no gene match: 4. From germline, CDR1 is SQVTM and CDR2 ANQGSEA.

The CDR3 sequence: CASSPLAGGSYEQYF. CDR3 bases: TGTGCCAGCAGCCCCTTAGCGGGGGGCTCCTACGAGCAGTACTTC. J is TRBJ2-7 and V is TRBV5-4, with 10 bases identical to TRBD2. V was clipped by 4 bases and J by 0 bases; unmatched bases: 4. CDR1 and CDR2 (germline): SGHNT, YYREEE (reference sequence). The CDR3 has 15 amino acids.

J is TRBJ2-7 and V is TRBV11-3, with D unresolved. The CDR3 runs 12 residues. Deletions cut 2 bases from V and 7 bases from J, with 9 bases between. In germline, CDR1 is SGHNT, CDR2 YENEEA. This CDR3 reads CASSLSDGEQYF. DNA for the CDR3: TGTGCCAGCAGCTTATCAGACGGGGAGCAGTACTTC.

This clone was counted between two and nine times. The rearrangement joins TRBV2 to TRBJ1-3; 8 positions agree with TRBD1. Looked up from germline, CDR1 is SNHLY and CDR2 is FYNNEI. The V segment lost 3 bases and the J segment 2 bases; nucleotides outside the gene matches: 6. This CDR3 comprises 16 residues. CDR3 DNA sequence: TGTGCCAGCAGTGAGGGACAGGCCAGACCTGGAAACACCATATATTTT. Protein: CASSEGQARPGNTIYF.

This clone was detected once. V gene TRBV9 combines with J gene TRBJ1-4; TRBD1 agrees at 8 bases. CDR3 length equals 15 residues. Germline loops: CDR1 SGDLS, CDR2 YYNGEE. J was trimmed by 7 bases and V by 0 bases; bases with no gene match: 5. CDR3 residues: CASSVVTGGSEKLFF. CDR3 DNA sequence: TGTGCCAGCAGCGTAGTAACAGGGGGAAGTGAAAAACTGTTTTTT.

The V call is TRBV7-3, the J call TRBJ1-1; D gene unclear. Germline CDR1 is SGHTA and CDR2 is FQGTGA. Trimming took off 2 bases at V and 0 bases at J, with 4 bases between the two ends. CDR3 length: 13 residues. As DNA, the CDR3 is TGTGCCAGCAGCTTAGAGTTGAACACTGAAGCTTTCTTT. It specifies CASSLELNTEAFF.

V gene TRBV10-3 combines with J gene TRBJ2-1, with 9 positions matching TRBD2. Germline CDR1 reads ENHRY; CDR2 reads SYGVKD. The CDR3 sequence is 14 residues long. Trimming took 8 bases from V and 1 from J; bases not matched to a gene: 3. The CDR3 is CAIRAGGSYNEQFF. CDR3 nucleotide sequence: TGTGCCATCCGGGCGGGGGGGTCCTACAATGAGCAGTTCTTC.

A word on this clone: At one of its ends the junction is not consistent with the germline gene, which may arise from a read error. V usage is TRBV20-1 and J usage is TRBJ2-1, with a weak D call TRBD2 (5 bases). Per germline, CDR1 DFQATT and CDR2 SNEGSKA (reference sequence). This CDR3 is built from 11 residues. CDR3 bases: TGCAGTGCTCAGGCCCCAGATGCCGGGGTCTTC. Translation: CSAQAPDAGVF.

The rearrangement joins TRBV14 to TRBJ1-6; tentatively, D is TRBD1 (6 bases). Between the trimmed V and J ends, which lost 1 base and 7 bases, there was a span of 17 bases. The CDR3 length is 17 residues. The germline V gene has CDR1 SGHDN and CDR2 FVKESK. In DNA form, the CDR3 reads TGTGCCAGCAGCCAAGCTCCGCGACAGGTTATGAATTCACCCCTCCACTTT. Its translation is CASSQAPRQVMNSPLHF.

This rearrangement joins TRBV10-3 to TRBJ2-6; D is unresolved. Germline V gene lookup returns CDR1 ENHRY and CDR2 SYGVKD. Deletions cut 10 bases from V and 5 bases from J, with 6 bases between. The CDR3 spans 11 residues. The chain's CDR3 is CATQRANVLTF. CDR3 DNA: TGTGCCACCCAAAGGGCCAACGTCCTGACTTTC.

For the CDR3, the DNA is TGTGCCAGCAGCTTAGGCAACGGACAGAGACGCACAGATACGCAGTATTTT. Protein sequence: CASSLGNGQRRTDTQYF. J is TRBJ2-3 and V is TRBV7-6; tentative D call: TRBD1 (6 bases). The germline CDR1 and CDR2 sequences are SGHVS and FNYEAQ. CDR3 length: 17 residues. Trimming left V 1 base short and J 1 base short, with 15 bases between.